This TCR beta chain originates from a study of patients and donors after allogeneic stem cell transplantation. Each CDR3 protein gets one entry after TCRdb re-called the RT-PCR reads with MiXCR. Of fewer than 250,000 distinct CDR3 sequences in the sample, roughly 13% are singletons; the top ten hold 11%. This CDR3 spans 13 amino acids. CDR1 is MGHDK, CDR2 SYGVNS, per germline. Between the trimmed V and J ends, which lost 7 bases and 8 bases, there was a span of 15 bases. The genes are TRBV25-1 and TRBJ2-1; weak D call: TRBD2 (5 bases). This TCR derives from a human donor who was either an allogeneic HSCT recipient or a stem cell or donor lymphocyte infusion donor (not recorded which). It is not recorded whose cells these are; they may come from a transplant donor. Sequenced input: blood, either unsorted or a sorted T cell fraction (not recorded which). CDR3 protein: CASNDGMAYEQFF. The CDR3 coding sequence is TGTGCCAGCAATGACGGGATGGCCTATGAGCAGTTCTTC.